The 28 T cell receptor beta chains reported below all come from one sample, sequenced in a study of cytomegalovirus exposure and HLA in healthy donors. The PCR was carried out with 60 Vbeta primers and 13 Jbeta primers. The method was immunoSEQ multiplex PCR; TCRdb's version includes in-frame clones alone and lacks a portion of them. The sample has around 170,000 clones, more than 70% seen once. Specimen: PBMCs. The receptor set was obtained from a girl between 10 and 17 years old in good health and CMV-seropositive.

The V and J genes are TRBV6-6 and TRBJ1-1; a possible D gene is TRBD1 (6 bases). The germline gives CDR1 MNHNY, CDR2 SVGAGI (reference sequence). The CDR3 has 15 residues. V was clipped by 0 bases and J by 9 bases, with 17 bases between them. This chain's CDR3 is CASSYSAGTRGKAFF. Written as DNA, the CDR3 is TGTGCCAGCAGTTACTCGGCCGGGACAAGGGGTAAAGCTTTCTTT.

The V call is TRBV6-1, the J call TRBJ2-1; 7 nucleotides match TRBD1. J lost 2 bases, V lost 4 bases, and 11 bases had no gene match. The germline gives CDR1 MNHNS, CDR2 SASEGT. The CDR3 length is 17 residues. CDR3 residues: CASSARTGGPPYNEQFF. The CDR3 DNA reads as TGTGCCAGCAGTGCGAGGACAGGAGGACCGCCCTACAATGAGCAGTTCTTC.

The chain joins TRBV14 to TRBJ2-1; 7 bases align to TRBD2. Germline values: CDR1 SGHDN, CDR2 FVKESK. The CDR3 has 15 amino acids. V trimming: 5 bases; J trimming: 0 bases; junction bases outside the gene matches: 4. In DNA form, the CDR3 reads TGTGCCAGCAGCATCAGCGGGGCCTCCTACAATGAGCAGTTCTTC. It yields the protein CASSISGASYNEQFF.

CDR3 sequence reads: CASSNSGVGTDTQYF. As DNA, the CDR3 is TGTGCCAGCAGTAATTCGGGGGTGGGCACAGATACGCAGTATTTT. This chain links TRBV6-5 with TRBJ2-3; D is possibly TRBD2 (6 bases). Per germline, CDR1 MNHEY and CDR2 SVGAGI. The CDR3 loop spans 15 amino acids. Trimming left V 5 bases short and J 1 base short, with 13 bases between.

The gene calls are TRBV30 and TRBJ1-3, with D perhaps matching TRBD1 (6 bases). V was cut by 2 bases and J by 2 bases, with 13 bases left in between. CDR1 is GTSNPN, CDR2 SVGIG, per germline (reference sequence). The CDR3 contains 15 residues. The CDR3 bases are TGTGCCTGGAGTTCCAGGGGCCGTACTGGAAACACCATATATTTT. Translating it yields CAWSSRGRTGNTIYF.

Here the CDR3 DNA reads TGTGCCAGCAGCTTAGGGGGGGCCGGCTACGAGCAGTACTTC. It encodes CASSLGGAGYEQYF. The V call is TRBV13, the J call TRBJ2-7; TRBD1 might be the D (6 bases). The CDR3 contains 14 residues. V lost 0 bases and J lost 3, with 9 bases in between. The germline V gene has CDR1 PRHDT and CDR2 FYEKMQ (reference sequence).

The chain links TRBV29-1 to TRBJ1-2; 8 nucleotides match TRBD1. CDR3 length: 13 amino acids. The V gene's germline CDR1 is SQVTM and CDR2 ANQGSEA. V shed 6 bases and J 4 bases; nucleotides not matched to a gene: 7. The CDR3 sequence: CSVTGGRGYGYTF. The CDR3 nucleotides are TGCAGCGTCACAGGGGGTCGAGGCTATGGCTACACCTTC.

The V and J genes are TRBV12-5 and TRBJ2-3, with 7 nucleotides matching TRBD2. Germline V gene lookup returns CDR1 LGHNT and CDR2 FRNRAP. Germline trimming cut 6 bases from V and 4 bases from J; bases unmatched to any gene: 13. The CDR3 has 16 amino acids. The CDR3 sequence is CASGRSLAERADTQYF. CDR3 DNA: TGTGCTAGTGGCCGTAGTCTAGCGGAGAGGGCAGATACGCAGTATTTT. The full variable domain, rest sourced from reference TRBV12-5 and TRBJ2-3, is DARVTQTPRHKVTEMGQEVTMRCQPILGHNTVFWYRQTMMQGLELLAYFRNRAPLDDSGMPKDRFSAEMPDATLATLKIQPSEPRDSAVYFCASGRSLAERADTQYFGPGTRLTVL.

The chain has TRBV19 and TRBJ1-5, with 7 bases fitting TRBD1. Germline loops: CDR1 LNHDA, CDR2 SQIVND (reference sequence). This CDR3 contains 16 residues. Trimming cost V 3 bases and J 7 bases; bases outside gene matches: 12. In DNA form, the CDR3 reads TGTGCCAGTAGTATGAGAAGACAGGGTGTCGGACAGCCCCAGCATTTT. Translated: CASSMRRQGVGQPQHF.

The chain uses TRBV13 and TRBJ2-3, with TRBD2 matching 7 bases. V gave up 3 bases and J gave up 14 bases; unmatched junction bases: 8. Germline lookup yields CDR1 PRHDT and CDR2 FYEKMQ (reference sequence). The CDR3 spans 12 residues. The CDR3 region has the DNA TGTGCCAGCAGCTTGGCTAGCGGACCCCGGTATTTT. Translating it yields CASSLASGPRYF. The full variable domain, rest sourced from reference TRBV13 and TRBJ2-3, is AAGVIQSPRHLIKEKRETATLKCYPIPRHDTVYWYQQGPGQDPQFLISFYEKMQSDKGSIPDRFSAQQFSDYHSELNMSSLELGDSALYFCASSLASGPRYFGPGTRLTVL.

The V call is TRBV5-1, the J call TRBJ2-1, with 13 bases identical to TRBD2. Trimming at V came to 4 bases and at J to 7 bases, leaving 8 bases not matched to a gene. The CDR3 is 16 residues long. CDR1 and CDR2 (germline): SGHRS, YFSETQ. The CDR3 coding sequence is TGCGCCAGCAGCAAACTGCCGGGACTAGCGGGAAATGAGCAGTTCTTC. Translating gives CASSKLPGLAGNEQFF.

J is TRBJ2-2 and V is TRBV5-1, with 14 bases that match TRBD2. CDR3 length equals 19 residues. The trim removed 3 bases at V and 4 bases at J, leaving 11 bases unmatched. Germline loops: CDR1 SGHRS, CDR2 YFSETQ. The CDR3 DNA reads TGCGCCAGCAGCTCCGGACTAGCGGGAGGTTTTTTCCCCACCGGGGAGCTGTTTTTT. It codes for CASSSGLAGGFFPTGELFF.

The CDR3 sequence is CASSELDGRLSEQYF. Written as DNA, the CDR3 is TGTGCCAGCAGTGAATTAGACGGCAGGCTTTCCGAGCAGTACTTC. This chain joins TRBV6-1 and TRBJ2-7; unclear D gene. Between the trimmed V and J ends, which lost 2 bases and 6 bases, there was a span of 17 bases. There are 15 residues in the CDR3. The germline CDR1 and CDR2 sequences are MNHNS and SASEGT.

This clone has just one count. This same CDR3 is encoded by further DNA sequences in the sample. The chain joins TRBV7-9 to TRBJ1-4; the match to TRBD1 covers 8 bases. Trimming removed 5 bases from V and 8 bases from J; junction bases left unmatched: 7. Per germline, CDR1 SEHNR and CDR2 FQNEAQ (reference sequence). This CDR3 contains 14 residues. This CDR3 reads CASSPQGANEKLFF. CDR3 in DNA: TGTGCCAGCAGCCCCCAGGGGGCCAACGAAAAACTGTTTTTT.

V usage is TRBV7-6 and J usage is TRBJ1-1; possibly TRBD1 for D (5 bases). The V and J ends lost 3 bases and 8 bases respectively, with 16 bases between them. CDR1 and CDR2 (germline): SGHVS, FNYEAQ. The CDR3 sequence is 14 residues long. The CDR3 sequence: CASSFAVQGREAFF. The DNA for the CDR3 is TGTGCCAGCAGCTTCGCAGTGCAGGGAAGGGAAGCTTTCTTT. The full variable domain, in which reference TRBV7-6 and TRBJ1-1 provide the parts outside the CDR3, is GAGVSQSPRYKVTKRGQDVALRCDPISGHVSLYWYRQALGQGPEFLTYFNYEAQQDKSGLPNDRFSAERPEGSISTLTIQRTEQRDSAMYRCASSFAVQGREAFFGQGTRLTVV.

The chain links TRBV19 to TRBJ1-1; TRBD1 aligns across 8 bases. CDR1 is LNHDA and CDR2 is SQIVND in the germline V gene (reference sequence). Germline trimming cut 6 bases from V and 3 bases from J; bases unmatched to any gene: 6. This CDR3 contains 14 residues. CDR3 nucleotides: TGTGCCAGTAGCGACAGGGGTTTGGACACTGAAGCTTTCTTT. Its protein is CASSDRGLDTEAFF.

V gene TRBV7-2 combines with J gene TRBJ2-7; the D is unclear. There are 13 residues in the CDR3. V lost 5 bases and J lost 0, with 8 bases in between. Germline V CDR1 and CDR2: SGHTA, FQGNSA. The CDR3 sequence: CASSLTSSYEQYF. The CDR3 nucleotides are TGTGCCAGCAGCCTCACAAGCTCCTACGAGCAGTACTTC.

The genes are TRBV5-1 and TRBJ2-6; D not resolved. This CDR3 region has 15 residues. Trimming took 8 bases from V and 3 from J, leaving 15 bases between them. Germline CDR1 and CDR2: SGHRS and YFSETQ. CDR3 in amino acids: CASTTSLNGANVLTF. The CDR3 nucleotides read TGCGCCAGTACCACCTCTCTAAATGGGGCCAACGTCCTGACTTTC.

The rearrangement uses TRBV4-1 and TRBJ2-7; TRBD2 matches at 10 bases. J gave up 4 bases and V 0 bases, and 15 bases lay outside the gene matches. The germline V gene has CDR1 MGHRA and CDR2 YSYEKL. The CDR3 is 19 residues long. The CDR3 DNA reads as TGCGCCAGCAGCCAAGAAACCAATCTCGGCCTAGCGGGAGCATACGAGCAGTACTTC. Its translation: CASSQETNLGLAGAYEQYF.

This rearrangement joins TRBV7-9 to TRBJ2-7; perhaps TRBD2 as D (6 bases). CDR3 length: 14 amino acids. Per the germline V gene, CDR1 is SEHNR and CDR2 is FQNEAQ (reference sequence). V gave up 7 bases and J gave up 5 bases, with 18 bases separating them. CDR3 sequence: CASIREEGSDEQYF. The CDR3 nucleotides are TGTGCCAGCATCCGTGAGGAGGGTAGCGACGAGCAGTACTTC.

The chain combines TRBV5-6 with TRBJ2-3; 16 bases align to TRBD2. Trimming at V came to 7 bases and at J to 4 bases, leaving 12 bases not matched to a gene. In germline, CDR1 is SGHDT, CDR2 YYEEEE. This CDR3 is built from 18 residues. The CDR3 DNA sequence: TGTGCCAGCGGAGACGGGACTAGCGGGAGGGGGCACCCAGATACGCAGTATTTT. It translates to CASGDGTSGRGHPDTQYF.

A few counts support this clone. The V and J genes are TRBV25-1 and TRBJ2-1; the match to TRBD2 covers 8 bases. The V gene end was trimmed by 3 bases and the J gene end by 13 bases; junction bases not matched to a gene: 11. Per germline, CDR1 MGHDK and CDR2 SYGVNS. The CDR3 is made up of 14 amino acids. CDR3 nucleotides: TGTGCCAGCAGTGACGTCGGATCGGGAGGGTTTCAGTTCTTC. The encoded protein is CASSDVGSGGFQFF.

The chain joins TRBV7-9 to TRBJ1-2; 9 positions match TRBD1. Germline trimming cut 8 bases from V and 4 bases from J; bases unmatched to any gene: 11. This CDR3 has 15 residues. From germline, CDR1 is SEHNR and CDR2 FQNEAQ (reference sequence). The CDR3 nucleotides are TGTGCCAGCGTTACCTTCGACAGGGGGACCTATGGCTACACCTTC. Encoded protein: CASVTFDRGTYGYTF.

The chain has TRBV11-2 and TRBJ1-1; TRBD1 aligns across 7 bases. From germline, CDR1 is SGHAT and CDR2 FQNNGV. The junction had 11 bases not matched to a gene; V was cut back by 3 bases and J by 1 base. The CDR3 extends over 17 amino acids. The CDR3 DNA reads as TGTGCCAGCAGCTTTGACCCCGCGACAGGGAAGAACACTGAAGCTTTCTTT. This gives the protein CASSFDPATGKNTEAFF.

V gene TRBV6-1 combines with J gene TRBJ2-7, with TRBD2 matching over 13 bases. This CDR3 has 14 residues. CDR1 is MNHNS and CDR2 is SASEGT in the germline V gene. The V segment lost 6 bases and the J segment 4 bases; nucleotides outside the gene matches: 3. The DNA of the CDR3 is TGTGCCAGCAGGGGGACTAGCGGGATGTACGAGCAGTACTTC. Amino acid sequence: CASRGTSGMYEQYF.

The V call is TRBV5-1, the J call TRBJ2-7; 8 nucleotides align to TRBD2. There are 15 residues in the CDR3. Germline loops: CDR1 SGHRS, CDR2 YFSETQ. J gave up 3 bases and V 9 bases, and 14 bases lay outside the gene matches. The CDR3 loop is CATRRGLAGRYEQYF. In nucleotides, the CDR3 is TGCGCCACCCGGCGGGGCCTAGCGGGCCGCTACGAGCAGTACTTC.

This clone showed up just a few times. The gene calls are TRBV19 and TRBJ1-5; 10 bases line up with TRBD1. CDR3 length: 17 residues. Germline CDR1 LNHDA, CDR2 SQIVND (reference sequence). The V gene end was trimmed by 2 bases and the J gene end by 0 bases; junction bases not matched to a gene: 4. The CDR3 nucleotides read TGTGCCAGTAGTATATCTGGGACAGGGGCTAGCAATCAGCCCCAGCATTTT. Translating gives CASSISGTGASNQPQHF. Full variable domain (outside the CDR3, taken from reference TRBV19 and TRBJ1-5): DGGITQSPKYLFRKEGQNVTLSCEQNLNHDAMYWYRQDPGQGLRLIYYSQIVNDFQKGDIAEGYSVSREKKESFPLTVTSAQKNPTAFYLCASSISGTGASNQPQHFGDGTRLSIL.

This sequence joins TRBV29-1 and TRBJ1-4; no reliable D call. Germline CDR1 SQVTM, CDR2 ANQGSEA. CDR3 size: 14 residues. V lost 7 bases, J lost 6 bases, and 18 bases lay in between. CDR3: CSGLDSSRDEKLFF. The CDR3 bases are TGCAGCGGCCTCGACTCATCTCGGGATGAAAAACTGTTTTTT.